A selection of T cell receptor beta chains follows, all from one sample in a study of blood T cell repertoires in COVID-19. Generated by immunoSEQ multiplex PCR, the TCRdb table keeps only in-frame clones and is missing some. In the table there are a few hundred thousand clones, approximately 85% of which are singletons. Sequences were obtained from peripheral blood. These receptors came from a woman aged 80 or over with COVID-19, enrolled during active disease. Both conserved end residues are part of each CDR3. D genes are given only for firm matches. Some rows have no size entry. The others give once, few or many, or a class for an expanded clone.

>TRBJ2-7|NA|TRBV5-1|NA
CASSLVAGVKNEQYF
TGCGCCAGCAGCTTGGTCGCAGGGGTGAAGAACGAGCAGTACTTC
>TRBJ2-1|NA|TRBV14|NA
CASSQATGTTRYNEQFF
TGTGCCAGCAGCCAAGCTACCGGGACAACCCGCTACAATGAGCAGTTCTTC
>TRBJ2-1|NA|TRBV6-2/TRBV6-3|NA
CASSSTSLGDNEQFF
TGTGCCAGCAGCTCCACTAGCCTAGGCGACAATGAGCAGTTCTTC
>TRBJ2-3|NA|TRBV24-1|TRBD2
CATSDVGTSGGRDTQYF
TGTGCCACCAGTGATGTCGGGACTAGCGGGGGGCGAGATACGCAGTATTTT
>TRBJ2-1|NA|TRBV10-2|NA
CASSEWQGIGGEQFF
TGCGCCAGCAGTGAGTGGCAGGGGATCGGTGGTGAGCAGTTCTTC
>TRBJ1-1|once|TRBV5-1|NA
CASSFVSGNTEAFF
TGCGCCAGCAGCTTCGTATCGGGGAATACTGAAGCTTTCTTT
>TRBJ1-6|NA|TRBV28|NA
CASSSGGQGDSPLHF
TGTGCCAGCAGTTCGGGGGGACAAGGGGATTCACCCCTCCACTTT
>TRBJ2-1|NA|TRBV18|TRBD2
CASSPNGLAGGDEQFF
TGTGCCAGCTCACCTAACGGACTAGCGGGAGGGGATGAGCAGTTCTTC
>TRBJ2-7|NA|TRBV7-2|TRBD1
CASSLATLRTGSEQYF
TGTGCCAGCAGCTTAGCCACTCTTCGGACAGGGTCCGAGCAGTACTTC
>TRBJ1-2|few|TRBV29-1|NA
CSVEDQGSYTF
TGCAGCGTTGAAGACCAGGGGAGCTACACCTTC
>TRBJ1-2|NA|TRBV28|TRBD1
CASSRPGGSNGYTF
TGTGCCAGCAGTCGCCCAGGGGGCTCAAATGGCTACACCTTC
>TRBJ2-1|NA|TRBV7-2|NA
CASLRSPYNEQFF
TGTGCCAGCCTCCGGTCCCCCTACAATGAGCAGTTCTTC
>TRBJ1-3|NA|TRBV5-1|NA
CASSREGAGNTIYF
TGCGCCAGCAGTCGGGAGGGAGCTGGAAACACCATATATTTT
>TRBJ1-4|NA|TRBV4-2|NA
CASSQLTGSATNEKLFF
TGTGCCAGCAGCCAGCTCACAGGGTCAGCAACTAATGAAAAACTGTTTTTT
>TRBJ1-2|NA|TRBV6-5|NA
CASRRTGGYGYTF
TGTGCCAGCAGACGCACCGGGGGCTATGGCTACACCTTC
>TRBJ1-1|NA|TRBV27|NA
CASGPTQNTEAFF
TGTGCCAGCGGGCCGACACAGAACACTGAAGCTTTCTTT
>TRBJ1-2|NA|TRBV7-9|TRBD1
CASSLGVPDREDGYTF
TGTGCCAGCAGCTTAGGGGTTCCGGACAGGGAGGATGGCTACACCTTC
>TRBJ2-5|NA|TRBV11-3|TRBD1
CASSSRTGGETQYF
TGTGCCAGCAGCTCAAGGACAGGCGGGGAGACCCAGTACTTC
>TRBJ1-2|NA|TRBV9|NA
CASSEQGPYGYTF
TGTGCCAGCAGCGAACAGGGCCCATATGGCTACACCTTC
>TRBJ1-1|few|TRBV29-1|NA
CSVEVVIGLNTEAFF
TGCAGCGTTGAAGTCGTCATCGGGTTGAACACTGAAGCTTTCTTT
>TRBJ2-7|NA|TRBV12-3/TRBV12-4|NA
CASSREIEQYF
TGTGCCAGCAGCCGGGAAATCGAGCAGTACTTC
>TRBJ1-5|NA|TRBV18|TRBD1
CASSPGTGGDQPQHF
TGTGCCAGCTCACCAGGGACAGGGGGCGATCAGCCCCAGCATTTT
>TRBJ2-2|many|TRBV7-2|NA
CASLWTSTGELFF
TGTGCCAGCCTCTGGACTTCCACCGGGGAGCTGTTTTTT
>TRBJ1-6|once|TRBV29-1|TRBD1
CSVDYRGRWFYNSPLHF
TGCAGCGTTGACTACAGGGGGAGGTGGTTCTATAATTCACCCCTCCACTTT
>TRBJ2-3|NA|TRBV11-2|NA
CASSQGGNTQYF
TGTGCCAGTAGCCAGGGGGGAAATACGCAGTATTTT
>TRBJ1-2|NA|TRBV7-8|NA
CASSLGGLPPGYGYTF
TGTGCCAGCAGCTTAGGAGGATTGCCCCCGGGGTATGGCTACACCTTC
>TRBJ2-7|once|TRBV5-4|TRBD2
CASSLGTSGKVEQYF
TGTGCCAGCAGCTTAGGGACTAGCGGGAAGGTCGAGCAGTACTTC
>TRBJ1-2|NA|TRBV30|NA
CAWGSRGGGYTF
TGTGCCTGGGGAAGCAGGGGCGGGGGCTACACCTTC
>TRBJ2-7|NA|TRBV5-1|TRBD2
CASSLTSGTTNEQYF
TGCGCCAGCAGCTTGACTAGCGGGACGACAAACGAGCAGTACTTC
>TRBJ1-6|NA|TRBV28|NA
CASSMIRRRLSSYNSPLHF
TGTGCCAGCAGTATGATCAGGAGGCGACTTTCCTCCTATAATTCACCCCTCCACTTT